These 8 T cell receptor beta chains originate from one sample sequenced in a study of Ad26.COV2.S vaccination and SARS-CoV-2 variants. Clones were read by immunoSEQ multiplex PCR, and TCRdb kept only the in-frame ones, dropping some. This table has around 450,000 clones, approximately 89% appearing once. Treatment specified: around 19 received Ad26.COV2.S at low or high dose, single or two shots; roughly 5 received placebo; per-sample allocation not given. Day 63 after the first injection of vaccine or placebo was the sampling time. The starting material was peripheral blood, obtained in a trial of Ad26.COV2.S vaccine versus placebo. Source of these receptors: a person aged 18-65 years who received the Ad26.COV2.S COVID-19 vaccine or a placebo.

The rearrangement uses TRBV18 and TRBJ1-1; D is undetermined. Germline V gene sequence: CDR1 KGHSH, CDR2 LQKENI. Trimming took off 8 bases at V and 1 base at J, with 17 bases between the two ends. This CDR3 spans 15 amino acids. The CDR3 reads CASQLVTMRNTEAFF. The CDR3 nucleotides are TGTGCCAGCCAATTGGTCACTATGAGGAACACTGAAGCTTTCTTT. The full variable domain, with the rest looked up from reference TRBV18 and TRBJ1-1, is NAGVMQNPRHLVRRRGQEARLRCSPMKGHSHVYWYRQLPEEGLKFMVYLQKENIIDESGMPKERFSAEFPKEGPSILRIQQVVRGDSAAYFCASQLVTMRNTEAFFGQGTRLTVV.

The chain carries TRBV7-2 and TRBJ1-2; D is ambiguous. V was pared by 5 bases and J by 8 bases, with 27 bases between. CDR1 and CDR2 (germline): SGHTA, FQGNSA. The CDR3 has 17 residues. CDR3 sequence reads: CASSLDAVQAHMLGYTF. CDR3 nucleotide sequence: TGTGCCAGCAGCCTCGATGCAGTCCAAGCCCATATGTTAGGCTACACCTTC. The full variable domain, with the rest looked up from reference TRBV7-2 and TRBJ1-2, is GAGVSQSPSNKVTEKGKDVELRCDPISGHTALYWYRQSLGQGLEFLIYFQGNSAPDKSGLPSDRFSAERTGGSVSTLTIQRTQQEDSAVYLCASSLDAVQAHMLGYTFGSGTRLTVV.

The chain combines TRBV18 with TRBJ1-5; D is uncertain. The CDR3 has 13 residues. Trimming took off 4 bases at V and 4 bases at J, with 8 bases between the two ends. Germline V gene lookup returns CDR1 KGHSH and CDR2 LQKENI. The CDR3 here is CASSLDLNQPQHF. In nucleotides, the CDR3 is TGTGCCAGCTCACTGGACCTAAATCAGCCCCAGCATTTT.

This rearrangement joins TRBV28 to TRBJ1-1, with 9 positions matching TRBD1. Germline V gene data show CDR1 as MDHEN and CDR2 as SYDVKM. The CDR3 has 16 residues. After removal of 2 bases from V and 4 bases from J, the junction contained 8 bases not matched to a gene. The CDR3: CASSLAGTGISTEAFF. DNA for the CDR3: TGTGCCAGCAGTTTAGCCGGGACAGGGATTAGCACTGAAGCTTTCTTT.

The chain uses TRBV10-3 and TRBJ1-1, with D possibly TRBD1 on 5 matching bases. V was shortened by 7 bases and J by 4 bases, with 16 bases between the two germline ends. The CDR3 covers 14 residues. Germline CDR1 and CDR2: ENHRY and SYGVKD. CDR3 residues: CAITQQVERTEAFF. CDR3 sequence (DNA): TGTGCCATCACCCAACAGGTTGAGCGCACTGAAGCTTTCTTT.

This rearrangement joins TRBV10-1 to TRBJ1-1; D is possibly TRBD1 (5 bases). From germline, CDR1 is WNHNN and CDR2 SYGVQD (reference sequence). The CDR3 runs to 20 residues. The V and J ends lost 7 bases and 1 base respectively, with 31 bases between them. The CDR3 loop reads CASNVTGPRASFGANTEAFF. CDR3 DNA: TGCGCCAGCAATGTCACGGGACCCCGGGCCTCCTTTGGGGCGAACACTGAAGCTTTCTTT.

The chain couples TRBV27 to TRBJ2-5, with 9 bases identical to TRBD2. Germline CDR1 MNHEY, CDR2 SMNVEV (reference sequence). J gave up 4 bases and V 5 bases, and 8 bases lay outside the gene matches. The CDR3 runs 15 residues. The CDR3 nucleotides are TGTGCCAGCAGTCCGCCGGGACTAGCAGCAGAGACCCAGTACTTC. As protein: CASSPPGLAAETQYF.

The genes are TRBV5-1 and TRBJ2-1; D could derive from TRBD1 or TRBD2 (6 bases each). Trimming took 3 bases from V and 4 from J, leaving 20 bases between them. The germline V gene has CDR1 SGHRS and CDR2 YFSETQ. There are 17 residues in the CDR3. CDR3 nucleotide sequence: TGCGCCAGCAGCTCGACGATGAGCCTAGGGGGGTACAATGAGCAGTTCTTC. This translates into CASSSTMSLGGYNEQFF. The full variable domain, with the rest looked up from reference TRBV5-1 and TRBJ2-1, is KAGVTQTPRYLIKTRGQQVTLSCSPISGHRSVSWYQQTPGQGLQFLFEYFSETQRNKGNFPGRFSGRQFSNSRSEMNVSTLELGDSALYLCASSSTMSLGGYNEQFFGPGTRLTVL.